Listed below are T cell receptor beta chains from one sample, sequenced in a study of CD8 T cells in Susac syndrome. Each CDR3 protein gets one entry after TCRdb re-called the immunoSEQ multiplex PCR reads with MiXCR. The repertoire has around 130,000 distinct CDR3 sequences, over 90% of them found once; the top ten carry roughly 0.13%. Sequenced material: CD4+ T cells from PBMCs. The source of these receptors is a human donor in good health. CDR3s include the opening cysteine and the closing phenylalanine or tryptophan. The order of the fields is CDR3 DNA, CDR3 protein, V gene, CDR3 length, D gene, J gene, clone size. D genes are given only for firm matches. A clone size is listed for some rows: how often the clone was seen (once, few, many), or a class if it is expanded.

cdr3_nt: TGTGCCAGCAGTGCTGGAGGCGGTAACATTCAGTACTTC
cdr3_aa: CASSAGGGNIQYF
v_call: TRBV2
cdr3_length: 13
d_call: .
j_call: TRBJ2-4
clone_size: .

cdr3_nt: TGTGCCAGCAGCCCCTCGGGGGCCAAAAACATTCAGTACTTC
cdr3_aa: CASSPSGAKNIQYF
v_call: TRBV5-6
cdr3_length: 14
d_call: .
j_call: TRBJ2-4
clone_size: .

cdr3_nt: TGTGCCACTGGCCGCGCCTACGAGCAGTACTTC
cdr3_aa: CATGRAYEQYF
v_call: TRBV7-8
cdr3_length: 11
d_call: .
j_call: TRBJ2-7
clone_size: .

cdr3_nt: TGTGCCAGTAGTTCGGGGGTACTGGACAACCTGAACACTGAAGCTTTCTTT
cdr3_aa: CASSSGVLDNLNTEAFF
v_call: TRBV19
cdr3_length: 17
d_call: .
j_call: TRBJ1-1
clone_size: .

cdr3_nt: TGTGCCAGTAACTTACGGCTGTGGACAGACCATAGCAATCAGCCCCAGCATTTT
cdr3_aa: CASNLRLWTDHSNQPQHF
v_call: TRBV19
cdr3_length: 18
d_call: .
j_call: TRBJ1-5
clone_size: .

cdr3_nt: TGCAGTGCTAATAACAATGAGCAGTTCTTC
cdr3_aa: CSANNNEQFF
v_call: TRBV20-1
cdr3_length: 10
d_call: .
j_call: TRBJ2-1
clone_size: .

cdr3_nt: TGTGCCAGCAGTGAAGCGATTGAGCAGTTCTTC
cdr3_aa: CASSEAIEQFF
v_call: TRBV6-1
cdr3_length: 11
d_call: .
j_call: TRBJ2-1
clone_size: .

cdr3_nt: TGTGCCAGCAGCCCACTAGCGGGAGGGAGCGGAGATACGCAGTATTTT
cdr3_aa: CASSPLAGGSGDTQYF
v_call: TRBV3-1
cdr3_length: 16
d_call: TRBD2
j_call: TRBJ2-3
clone_size: .

cdr3_nt: TGTGCCAGCAGCTTGATAGGGGCCCCGGTCCGCACTGAAGCTTTCTTT
cdr3_aa: CASSLIGAPVRTEAFF
v_call: TRBV5-6
cdr3_length: 16
d_call: .
j_call: TRBJ1-1
clone_size: .

cdr3_nt: TGTGCCAGCTCCGCAGCGGGTATATCCACTGAAGCTTTCTTT
cdr3_aa: CASSAAGISTEAFF
v_call: TRBV6-2/TRBV6-3
cdr3_length: 14
d_call: .
j_call: TRBJ1-1
clone_size: .

cdr3_nt: TGTGCCAGCAGTGAAGGTCTCGGTGGCTACACCTTC
cdr3_aa: CASSEGLGGYTF
v_call: TRBV2
cdr3_length: 12
d_call: .
j_call: TRBJ1-2
clone_size: .

cdr3_nt: TGCAGTGCACACCCCCGCTTTAGCGGGAGGGCCTACGAGCAGTACTTC
cdr3_aa: CSAHPRFSGRAYEQYF
v_call: TRBV20-1
cdr3_length: 16
d_call: TRBD2
j_call: TRBJ2-7
clone_size: .

cdr3_nt: TGTGCCAGCAGACGGCTCAATCAGCCCCAGCATTTT
cdr3_aa: CASRRLNQPQHF
v_call: TRBV6-1
cdr3_length: 12
d_call: .
j_call: TRBJ1-5
clone_size: .

cdr3_nt: TGTGCCACCAGCCACCCCCCGCTGCGAACCCCTAGCACAGATACGCAGTATTTT
cdr3_aa: CATSHPPLRTPSTDTQYF
v_call: TRBV15
cdr3_length: 18
d_call: .
j_call: TRBJ2-3
clone_size: once

cdr3_nt: TGTGCCAGCAGCCTGACTGCGACTCGACAGGGACTCCATGGCTACACCTTC
cdr3_aa: CASSLTATRQGLHGYTF
v_call: TRBV7-2
cdr3_length: 17
d_call: TRBD1
j_call: TRBJ1-2
clone_size: .

cdr3_nt: TGTGCCAGCCACTCGGGAAAGGCGGGCAACGAGCAGTACTTC
cdr3_aa: CASHSGKAGNEQYF
v_call: TRBV12-3/TRBV12-4
cdr3_length: 14
d_call: .
j_call: TRBJ2-7
clone_size: .

cdr3_nt: TGTGCCAGCAGTCCGGGGGATTATGGCTACACCTTC
cdr3_aa: CASSPGDYGYTF
v_call: TRBV3-1
cdr3_length: 12
d_call: .
j_call: TRBJ1-2
clone_size: few

cdr3_nt: TGTGCCAGCCTTAGGACGGTTCAAGCTTTCTTT
cdr3_aa: CASLRTVQAFF
v_call: TRBV2
cdr3_length: 11
d_call: .
j_call: TRBJ1-1
clone_size: .

cdr3_nt: TGTGCCACCAGGTCCAACAGGGACGTCGGCAATGAGCAGTTCTTC
cdr3_aa: CATRSNRDVGNEQFF
v_call: TRBV15
cdr3_length: 15
d_call: .
j_call: TRBJ2-1
clone_size: .

cdr3_nt: TGTGCCAGCAGTTTATCGGCAGGGGCCCCGGGCTACACCTTC
cdr3_aa: CASSLSAGAPGYTF
v_call: TRBV27
cdr3_length: 14
d_call: .
j_call: TRBJ1-2
clone_size: once

cdr3_nt: TGTGCCACCAGTGAGTCCGGACAGGGGGCAGGCGGGGAGCTGTTTTTT
cdr3_aa: CATSESGQGAGGELFF
v_call: TRBV24-1
cdr3_length: 16
d_call: TRBD1
j_call: TRBJ2-2
clone_size: .

cdr3_nt: TGTGCCAGCAGGGAGACCTACGAGCAGTACTTC
cdr3_aa: CASRETYEQYF
v_call: TRBV2
cdr3_length: 11
d_call: .
j_call: TRBJ2-7
clone_size: .

cdr3_nt: TGTGCCAGCAGCTTAGCCTGGTTAGAGGGCAATGAGCAGTTCTTC
cdr3_aa: CASSLAWLEGNEQFF
v_call: TRBV7-2
cdr3_length: 15
d_call: .
j_call: TRBJ2-1
clone_size: .

cdr3_nt: TGTGCCAGCAGTACAAATCACGGGACAGGGAGGACTGAAGCTTTCTTT
cdr3_aa: CASSTNHGTGRTEAFF
v_call: TRBV6-6
cdr3_length: 16
d_call: TRBD1
j_call: TRBJ1-1
clone_size: .

cdr3_nt: TGTGCCAGCTCCGGTGGGAGGATATACCAAGAGACCCAGTACTTC
cdr3_aa: CASSGGRIYQETQYF
v_call: TRBV18
cdr3_length: 15
d_call: .
j_call: TRBJ2-5
clone_size: .

cdr3_nt: TGCAGCGTTGAAGATGGAGGGACAACTAATGAAAAACTGTTTTTT
cdr3_aa: CSVEDGGTTNEKLFF
v_call: TRBV29-1
cdr3_length: 15
d_call: .
j_call: TRBJ1-4
clone_size: .

cdr3_nt: TGCGCCAGCAGTGAGTTCTCTTGGACTGGGGATACGCAGTATTTT
cdr3_aa: CASSEFSWTGDTQYF
v_call: TRBV10-2
cdr3_length: 15
d_call: .
j_call: TRBJ2-3
clone_size: .

cdr3_nt: TGCGCCAGCAGAGTCTGGGAGACCCAGTACTTC
cdr3_aa: CASRVWETQYF
v_call: TRBV5-1
cdr3_length: 11
d_call: .
j_call: TRBJ2-5
clone_size: .

cdr3_nt: TGTGCCAGCAGCCGTACCGGACAGCCAAATGAAAAACTGTTTTTT
cdr3_aa: CASSRTGQPNEKLFF
v_call: TRBV7-2
cdr3_length: 15
d_call: .
j_call: TRBJ1-4
clone_size: .

cdr3_nt: TGCGCCAGCAGGACCCAGGGACCGGGGGGTCAAGAGACCCAGTACTTC
cdr3_aa: CASRTQGPGGQETQYF
v_call: TRBV5-1
cdr3_length: 16
d_call: TRBD2
j_call: TRBJ2-5
clone_size: .

cdr3_nt: TGTGCCAGCAGCCAGACGGGTAGTAGGTTGGGAGGAGGGGAGCTGTTTTTT
cdr3_aa: CASSQTGSRLGGGELFF
v_call: TRBV4-2
cdr3_length: 17
d_call: .
j_call: TRBJ2-2
clone_size: .

cdr3_nt: TGTGCCAGCGTTGGGGGCCAACTAGCGGGAGTGTCCTACGAGCAGTACTTC
cdr3_aa: CASVGGQLAGVSYEQYF
v_call: TRBV2
cdr3_length: 17
d_call: TRBD2
j_call: TRBJ2-7
clone_size: .

cdr3_nt: TGCGCCACCGCGGGACTCTTAAGCACCGGGGAGCTGTTTTTT
cdr3_aa: CATAGLLSTGELFF
v_call: TRBV5-1
cdr3_length: 14
d_call: .
j_call: TRBJ2-2
clone_size: .

cdr3_nt: TGCAGTGCCCCTTCGGGGGGGCGAGCCAAAAACATTCAGTACTTC
cdr3_aa: CSAPSGGRAKNIQYF
v_call: TRBV20-1
cdr3_length: 15
d_call: TRBD2
j_call: TRBJ2-4
clone_size: .

cdr3_nt: TGTGCCAGTAGTATCAGGGGACGGCGCGAGCAGTACTTC
cdr3_aa: CASSIRGRREQYF
v_call: TRBV19
cdr3_length: 13
d_call: .
j_call: TRBJ2-7
clone_size: .

cdr3_nt: TGTGCCAGCAGTCACTTGCGGTCCTACGAGCAGTACTTC
cdr3_aa: CASSHLRSYEQYF
v_call: TRBV3-1
cdr3_length: 13
d_call: .
j_call: TRBJ2-7
clone_size: .

cdr3_nt: TGTGCCAGCAGGCTACAGGGGGTCGATACTGAAGCTTTCTTT
cdr3_aa: CASRLQGVDTEAFF
v_call: TRBV12-3/TRBV12-4
cdr3_length: 14
d_call: TRBD1
j_call: TRBJ1-1
clone_size: .

cdr3_nt: TGTGCCAGCAGCCCCCCCCTGGGCGATACGCAGTATTTT
cdr3_aa: CASSPPLGDTQYF
v_call: TRBV3-1
cdr3_length: 13
d_call: .
j_call: TRBJ2-3
clone_size: .

cdr3_nt: TGCAGCGTTGAGGGGGGACAGGGCTACGGCTACACCTTC
cdr3_aa: CSVEGGQGYGYTF
v_call: TRBV29-1
cdr3_length: 13
d_call: TRBD1
j_call: TRBJ1-2
clone_size: .

cdr3_nt: TGTGCCATCAGTGTGGAGGGGCTAAACATTCAGTACTTC
cdr3_aa: CAISVEGLNIQYF
v_call: TRBV10-3
cdr3_length: 13
d_call: .
j_call: TRBJ2-4
clone_size: .